Listed below are T cell receptor beta chains from one sample, sequenced in a study of T cells after yellow fever vaccination. TCRdb fed the 5' RACE reads into MiXCR, producing one record per CDR3 protein. The sample shows 300,000 or so distinct CDR3 sequences, roughly 6.8% of them seen only once. Sequenced here: PBMCs, sampled roughly 45 days after the first yellow fever vaccination. These receptors originate from a man aged 18 to 29 who received the YFV17D yellow fever vaccine. The CDR3 runs from the conserved cysteine through the conserved F or W. A D gene is named only where the DNA matches it firmly. Clone size appears in some rows only: once, few, many, or a class for an expanded clone.

16,-,TRBV4-3,-,TRBJ1-2,CASSHDLTRASYGYTF,TGCGCCAGCAGCCACGACTTAACACGGGCGTCGTATGGCTACACCTTC
15,-,TRBV7-9,-,TRBJ2-1,CASSLARSSYNEQFF,TGTGCCAGCAGCTTAGCCAGGAGCTCCTACAATGAGCAGTTCTTC
13,few,TRBV27,TRBD1,TRBJ1-5,CASSPDRGQPQHF,TGTGCCAGCAGTCCCGACAGGGGTCAGCCCCAGCATTTT
13,few,TRBV12-3/TRBV12-4,TRBD1,TRBJ2-4,CASTSDRVDIQYF,TGTGCCAGCACCAGCGACAGGGTCGACATTCAGTACTTC
15,-,TRBV7-6,-,TRBJ2-3,CASSLVVSNADTQYF,TGTGCCAGCAGCTTAGTGGTCAGTAATGCAGATACGCAGTATTTT
16,few,TRBV28,TRBD1,TRBJ2-3,CASSFGDRGLFGTQYF,TGTGCCAGCAGTTTCGGGGACAGGGGGCTTTTCGGTACGCAGTATTTT
14,many,TRBV7-2,-,TRBJ2-5,CASSLAGGVETQYF,TGTGCCAGCAGCTTAGCAGGGGGGGTAGAGACCCAGTACTTC
16,few,TRBV7-6,TRBD2,TRBJ2-1,CASSPGGGGAYNEQFF,TGTGCCAGCAGCCCGGGGGGCGGGGGGGCTTACAATGAGCAGTTCTTC
17,-,TRBV7-8,TRBD2,TRBJ2-1,CASSFPKASGGVNEQFF,TGTGCCAGCAGCTTCCCCAAGGCTAGCGGGGGGGTCAATGAGCAGTTCTTC
15,few,TRBV7-2,-,TRBJ1-2,CASSSHFSTNYGYTF,TGTGCCAGCAGCTCGCACTTCTCCACTAACTATGGCTACACCTTC
14,-,TRBV5-6,-,TRBJ2-7,CASSLEGFVYEQYF,TGTGCCAGCAGCTTGGAAGGGTTCGTCTACGAGCAGTACTTC
15,-,TRBV7-2,TRBD2,TRBJ2-1,CASSPGLAVGNEQFF,TGTGCCAGCAGTCCGGGACTAGCGGTCGGGAATGAGCAGTTCTTC
16,few,TRBV6-1,-,TRBJ2-5,CASSPIGNLYQETQYF,TGTGCCAGCAGCCCAATCGGGAACTTATACCAAGAGACCCAGTACTTC
14,-,TRBV7-9,-,TRBJ1-4,CASSITATNEKLFF,TGTGCCAGCAGCATCACAGCAACTAATGAAAAACTGTTTTTT
15,-,TRBV21-1,-,TRBJ1-4,CASSKERQVNEKLFF,TGTGCCAGCAGCAAAGAAAGGCAGGTGAATGAAAAACTGTTTTTT
15,-,TRBV18,-,TRBJ1-1,CASRPRDGGNTEAFF,TGTGCCAGCCGACCTAGGGACGGAGGGAACACTGAAGCTTTCTTT
14,many,TRBV7-2,-,TRBJ2-3,CASSFGLAGDTQYF,TGTGCCAGCAGCTTTGGACTGGCAGGCGATACGCAGTATTTT
15,-,TRBV20-1,TRBD2,TRBJ2-1,CSANDASGTYNEQFF,TGCAGTGCTAACGATGCTAGCGGAACATACAATGAGCAGTTCTTC
10,-,TRBV12-3/TRBV12-4,TRBD1,TRBJ2-1,CASRGGEKFF,TGTGCCAGCAGAGGGGGCGAGAAGTTCTTC
14,-,TRBV11-3,TRBD1,TRBJ2-5,CASSLEASGGTQYF,TGTGCCAGCAGCTTAGAGGCATCAGGGGGGACCCAGTACTTC
12,many,TRBV6-2/TRBV6-3,-,TRBJ2-1,CASSYAHNEQFF,TGTGCCAGCAGTTACGCCCACAATGAGCAGTTCTTC
16,many,TRBV4-2,-,TRBJ2-2,CASSPRRDTTTGELFF,TGTGCCAGCAGCCCGCGACGTGACACAACCACCGGGGAGCTGTTTTTT
16,few,TRBV7-2,-,TRBJ2-2,CASSLEAGFASGELFF,TGTGCCAGCAGCTTAGAAGCAGGGTTTGCGTCCGGGGAGCTGTTTTTT